These 30 T cell receptor beta chains were all obtained from the same sample, sequenced in a study of identical twins. TCRdb called the 5' RACE reads again in MiXCR, with one record for every CDR3 protein. In the table there are 400,000 to 500,000 distinct CDR3 sequences, 15% to 20% of which are singletons. Sequences were obtained from naive T cells sorted from blood. These TCRs come from a man between 45 and 60 years old in good health.

Ten or more counts support this clonotype. The rearrangement links TRBV3-1 to TRBJ1-1, with D perhaps matching TRBD1 (5 bases). V shed 4 bases and J shed 5 bases, with 17 bases lying between them. The V gene's germline CDR1 is LGHDT and CDR2 YNNKEL (reference sequence). CDR3 length: 15 amino acids. In nucleotides, the CDR3 is TGTGCCAGCAGCCCGGAGGGCGCCCGGGGGACTGAAGCTTTCTTT. This gives the protein CASSPEGARGTEAFF.

The chain links TRBV4-3 to TRBJ2-2, with D unclear. The length of the CDR3 is 15 residues. Trimming left V 3 bases short and J 7 bases short, with 15 bases between. Germline CDR1 reads LGHNA; CDR2 reads YSLEER. The CDR3 DNA reads TGCGCCAGCAGCCAGAACAGACATTCCGTCGGGGAGCTGTTTTTT. This encodes CASSQNRHSVGELFF.

This clonotype was detected ten times or more. The J gene is TRBJ2-5, the V gene TRBV29-1; unclear D gene. This CDR3 comprises 11 residues. The V gene lost 3 bases and the J gene lost 5 bases, with 7 bases spanning the gap. Per germline, CDR1 SQVTM and CDR2 ANQGSEA. CDR3 protein: CSVDAGETQYF. In DNA form, the CDR3 reads TGCAGCGTTGACGCCGGGGAGACCCAGTACTTC. Full variable domain (rest looked up from reference TRBV29-1 and TRBJ2-5): SAVISQKPSRDICQRGTSLTIQCQVDSQVTMMFWYRQQPGQSLTLIATANQGSEATYESGFVIDKFPISRPNLTFSTLTVSNMSPEDSSIYLCSVDAGETQYFGPGTRLLVL.

The J gene is TRBJ2-5, the V gene TRBV5-1; TRBD1 matches at 8 bases. CDR1 and CDR2 from the germline V gene are SGHRS and YFSETQ. The J segment lost 4 bases and the V segment lost 4 bases, leaving 9 bases of the junction unmatched. The CDR3 contains 15 residues. The CDR3 DNA is TGCGCCAGCAGCCTACAACAGGGGGTCGGAGAGACCCAGTACTTC. This codes for CASSLQQGVGETQYF.

The chain employs TRBV20-1 and TRBJ1-5; D is unclear. The CDR3 has 12 residues. With 3 bases removed from V and 5 bases from J, the gap between germline ends came to 8 bases. Germline loops: CDR1 DFQATT, CDR2 SNEGSKA (reference sequence). The CDR3 spells CSASRRDQPQHF. The CDR3, as DNA: TGCAGTGCTAGTAGGAGGGATCAGCCCCAGCATTTT.

The DNA for the CDR3 is TGTGCCAGCAGTGTGGACAGGGCGGGCTACACCTTC. Its protein product is CASSVDRAGYTF. This chain joins TRBV12-3 or TRBV12-4 and TRBJ1-2, with 8 bases that match TRBD1. The V and J ends lost 5 bases and 8 bases, in that order; junction bases with no gene match: 4. The CDR3 spans 12 residues.

CDR3 DNA sequence: TGCAGCGTTTACCCCCCGAGGACAGGAATAGACAATGAGCAGTTCTTC. Amino acid sequence: CSVYPPRTGIDNEQFF. The V and J genes are TRBV29-1 and TRBJ2-1; TRBD1 agrees at 7 bases. Germline values: CDR1 SQVTM, CDR2 ANQGSEA. CDR3 size: 16 residues. V shed 5 bases and J 5 bases; nucleotides not matched to a gene: 15.

This clonotype was detected many times. The chain is built from TRBV6-2 or TRBV6-3 and TRBJ2-1; D not certain. Germline CDR1 MNHEY, CDR2 SVGEGT. The CDR3 sequence is 12 residues long. Trimming pared 6 bases from V and 3 bases from J, leaving 6 bases between. Written as DNA, the CDR3 is TGTGCCAGCAGCATCAACTACAATGAGCAGTTCTTC. Amino acids: CASSINYNEQFF.

This clonotype was seen ten or more times. CDR3 region: CASSLEIRGPANYGYTF. In DNA, the CDR3 is TGCGCCAGCAGCTTGGAGATCAGGGGACCAGCTAACTATGGCTACACCTTC. This chain joins TRBV5-1 and TRBJ1-2; D is possibly TRBD1 (6 bases). The CDR3 covers 17 residues. Between the trimmed V and J ends, which lost 0 bases and 0 bases, there was a span of 15 bases. CDR1 is SGHRS and CDR2 is YFSETQ in the germline V gene.

There are a few counts of this clonotype. The V and J genes are TRBV5-1 and TRBJ2-2, with 10 bases that match TRBD2. After removal of 0 bases from V and 3 bases from J, the junction contained 11 bases not matched to a gene. This CDR3 comprises 19 residues. The germline V gene has CDR1 SGHRS and CDR2 YFSETQ. The CDR3 region is CASSLAGTSGIMYTGELFF. The CDR3 nucleotides read TGCGCCAGCAGCTTGGCCGGAACTAGCGGGATAATGTACACCGGGGAGCTGTTTTTT.

This clonotype was detected many times. The V gene is TRBV5-8, the J gene TRBJ2-5; the D gene could be TRBD1 or TRBD2 (6 bases each). V lost 3 bases, J lost 1 base, and 10 bases lay in between. This CDR3 contains 14 residues. Germline CDR1 is SGHTS and CDR2 is YDEGEE. For the CDR3, the DNA is TGTGCCAGCAGCTATTGGGGGGCCCAAGAGACCCAGTACTTC. This codes for CASSYWGAQETQYF.

This clonotype was recorded at least ten times. V usage is TRBV10-3 and J usage is TRBJ2-2; no firm D call. V lost 7 bases and J lost 1, with 7 bases in between. The length of the CDR3 is 13 residues. Germline V CDR1 and CDR2: ENHRY, SYGVKD. This CDR3 reads CAIINMNTGELFF. CDR3 in DNA: TGTGCCATCATTAATATGAACACCGGGGAGCTGTTTTTT.

In its sample, this clonotype was seen once. The chain has TRBV27 and TRBJ2-4; the D gene is possibly TRBD2 (6 bases). CDR3 length: 17 residues. Germline V gene sequence: CDR1 MNHEY, CDR2 SMNVEV (reference sequence). Between the trimmed V and J ends, which lost 6 bases and 0 bases, there was a span of 18 bases. DNA of the CDR3: TGTGCCAGCAGCTCAATGGAGGGGCTCTTAGCCAAAAACATTCAGTACTTC. Translated, it gives CASSSMEGLLAKNIQYF.

The J gene is TRBJ2-5, the V gene TRBV20-1; 8 nucleotides align to TRBD1. The V gene's germline CDR1 is DFQATT and CDR2 SNEGSKA (reference sequence). V lost 1 base, J lost 2 bases, and 12 bases stayed unmatched. This CDR3 has 17 residues. The CDR3: CSARGGQGEGTQETQYF. In DNA form, the CDR3 reads TGCAGTGCTAGAGGTGGACAGGGCGAAGGGACACAAGAGACCCAGTACTTC.

The CDR3 spells CASGAMRSRPDTQYF. Written as DNA, the CDR3 is TGTGCCAGCGGAGCCATGAGGTCTAGGCCAGATACGCAGTATTTT. V gene TRBV12-3 or TRBV12-4 combines with J gene TRBJ2-3; the D is unclear. The CDR3 totals 15 residues. Trimming took 8 bases from V and 4 from J, leaving 19 bases between them.

Only a few counts were recorded for this clonotype. The V gene is TRBV12-3 or TRBV12-4, the J gene TRBJ1-4, with D possibly being TRBD1 (5 bases). The CDR3 totals 14 residues. Trimming left V 6 bases short and J 4 bases short, with 12 bases between. Written as DNA, the CDR3 is TGTGCCAGCAGCTGGCGGGGCCTTAATGAAAAACTGTTTTTT. Translated: CASSWRGLNEKLFF.

This clonotype was recorded many times. This chain joins TRBV5-3 and TRBJ2-1, with D possibly matching TRBD2 (6 bases). TRBV5-3 is noted as an ORF with a role that remains uncertain. V lost 1 base, J lost 2 bases, and 13 bases lay in between. The CDR3 consists of 16 residues. The CDR3 sequence: CARSLLLACPYNEQFF. The CDR3 DNA reads TGTGCCAGAAGCTTGTTGCTAGCGTGTCCCTACAATGAGCAGTTCTTC.

The chain is built from TRBV28 and TRBJ2-3, with 9 bases that match TRBD1. J was trimmed by 5 bases and V by 5 bases; bases with no gene match: 23. The CDR3 covers 20 residues. Germline values: CDR1 MDHEN, CDR2 SYDVKM. CDR3 bases: TGTGCCAGCAGTCTCCCGGGCGACTCCGGGACAGGGCAAGGAGGAGATACGCAGTATTTT. Its protein product is CASSLPGDSGTGQGGDTQYF.

The chain links TRBV4-1 to TRBJ2-7; D call uncertain. The germline V gene encodes CDR1 MGHRA and CDR2 YSYEKL. Deletions cut 2 bases from V and 6 bases from J, with 17 bases between. The CDR3 is 15 amino acids. The CDR3 DNA reads as TGCGCCAGCAGCCAATTTACAGTTGGTTTCTCCGAGCAGTACTTC. Its protein is CASSQFTVGFSEQYF.

In this sample, this clonotype turned up many times. CDR3 sequence: CAISESRGDDSPLHF. Written as DNA, the CDR3 is TGTGCCATCAGTGAGTCTCGTGGGGATGATTCACCCCTCCACTTT. The V call is TRBV10-3, the J call TRBJ1-6, with D unclear. Trimming took 0 bases from V and 8 from J, leaving 11 bases between them. The CDR3 consists of 15 residues. Germline CDR1 ENHRY, CDR2 SYGVKD.

The CDR3 sequence: CSAHGANVLTF. The CDR3 DNA follows: TGCAGTGCTCACGGGGCCAACGTCCTGACTTTC. This chain uses TRBV20-1 with TRBJ2-6; D is ambiguous. Trimming removed 5 bases from V and 4 bases from J, with 3 bases in between. CDR1 is DFQATT and CDR2 is SNEGSKA in the germline V gene (reference sequence). The CDR3 consists of 11 residues.

The chain combines TRBV11-1 with TRBJ2-7; tentative D call: TRBD2 (6 bases). V lost 1 base and J lost 3, with 16 bases in between. The CDR3 sequence is 16 residues long. Germline CDR1 reads SGHAT; CDR2 reads FQDESV (reference sequence). The CDR3 loop is CASSLVLGGSSYEQYF. CDR3 nucleotides: TGTGCCAGCAGCTTAGTTCTGGGAGGATCCAGCTACGAGCAGTACTTC. Filled out from reference TRBV11-1 and TRBJ2-7, the complete variable domain reads EAEVAQSPRYKITEKSQAVAFWCDPISGHATLYWYRQILGQGPELLVQFQDESVVDDSQLPKDRFSAERLKGVDSTLKIQPAELGDSAMYLCASSLVLGGSSYEQYFGPGTRLTVT.

This clonotype was seen many times. The rearrangement links TRBV5-5 to TRBJ2-1; TRBD2 matches 10 bases. The CDR3 has 16 residues. With V trimmed by 0 bases and J by 7 bases, 7 bases remained unmatched. Germline V gene data show CDR1 as SGHKS and CDR2 as YYEKEE (reference sequence). CDR3 nucleotide sequence: TGTGCCAGCAGCTTGGTCCTAGCGGGAGCGTCTAATGAGCAGTTCTTC. Protein sequence: CASSLVLAGASNEQFF.

The V call is TRBV5-1, the J call TRBJ2-7; 8 bases agree with TRBD1. This CDR3 region has 16 residues. Germline CDR1 SGHRS, CDR2 YFSETQ. V lost 0 bases and J lost 1; bases outside the gene matches: 6. CDR3 sequence: CASSLAGGQVSYEQYF. The CDR3 bases are TGCGCCAGCAGCTTGGCCGGGGGACAGGTATCCTACGAGCAGTACTTC.

The chain recombines TRBV11-2 with TRBJ2-6; 9 positions match TRBD2. The CDR3 consists of 19 residues. From germline, CDR1 is SGHAT and CDR2 FQNNGV. V shed 3 bases, J shed 0 bases, and the junction held 9 bases outside the gene matches. In DNA, the CDR3 is TGTGCCAGCAGCTTTTTTACTAGCGGGTTTTTCTCTGGGGCCAACGTCCTGACTTTC. Protein product: CASSFFTSGFFSGANVLTF.

This clonotype turned up a few times. The genes are TRBV20-1 and TRBJ2-1; 9 bases are shared with TRBD2. CDR3 length: 17 residues. J gave up 3 bases and V 3 bases, and 12 bases lay outside the gene matches. CDR1 and CDR2 from the germline V gene are DFQATT and SNEGSKA (reference sequence). In nucleotides, the CDR3 is TGCAGTGCTAGTTCTGGGGCCAGCGGGAGGCTCTACAATGAGCAGTTCTTC. Translated, it gives CSASSGASGRLYNEQFF.

This clonotype was seen ten or more times. The rearrangement joins TRBV27 to TRBJ1-1, with D unresolved. V was clipped by 6 bases and J by 2 bases, with 13 bases between them. This CDR3 has 14 amino acids. Germline CDR1 and CDR2: MNHEY and SMNVEV (reference sequence). The CDR3 loop is CASSLRWGNTEAFF. CDR3 nucleotide sequence: TGTGCCAGCAGCCTACGGTGGGGTAACACTGAAGCTTTCTTT.

The V gene is TRBV4-3, the J gene TRBJ2-5; 13 nucleotides agree with TRBD2. J was trimmed by 5 bases and V by 2 bases; bases with no gene match: 2. The CDR3 consists of 15 residues. Germline CDR1 and CDR2: LGHNA and YSLEER. CDR3 nucleotide sequence: TGCGCCAGCAGCCAACTGGGACTAGCGGGGGAGACCCAGTACTTC. Protein: CASSQLGLAGETQYF.

In its sample, this clonotype was seen many times. The chain joins TRBV4-3 to TRBJ2-7, with D possibly matching TRBD2 (5 bases). V was shortened by 1 base and J by 2 bases, with 12 bases between the two germline ends. Germline CDR1 reads LGHNA; CDR2 reads YSLEER. CDR3 size: 15 residues. Here the CDR3 reads CASSQVYGAAYEQYF. CDR3 DNA: TGCGCCAGCAGCCAAGTTTACGGAGCGGCCTACGAGCAGTACTTC.

The V and J genes are TRBV29-1 and TRBJ2-7, with 9 positions matching TRBD2. Germline CDR1 is SQVTM and CDR2 is ANQGSEA. CDR3 length: 13 residues. The V segment lost 5 bases and the J segment 3 bases; nucleotides outside the gene matches: 5. As DNA, the CDR3 is TGCAGCGTTCGCGGGAGGGCAGTCTACGAGCAGTACTTC. It yields the protein CSVRGRAVYEQYF.